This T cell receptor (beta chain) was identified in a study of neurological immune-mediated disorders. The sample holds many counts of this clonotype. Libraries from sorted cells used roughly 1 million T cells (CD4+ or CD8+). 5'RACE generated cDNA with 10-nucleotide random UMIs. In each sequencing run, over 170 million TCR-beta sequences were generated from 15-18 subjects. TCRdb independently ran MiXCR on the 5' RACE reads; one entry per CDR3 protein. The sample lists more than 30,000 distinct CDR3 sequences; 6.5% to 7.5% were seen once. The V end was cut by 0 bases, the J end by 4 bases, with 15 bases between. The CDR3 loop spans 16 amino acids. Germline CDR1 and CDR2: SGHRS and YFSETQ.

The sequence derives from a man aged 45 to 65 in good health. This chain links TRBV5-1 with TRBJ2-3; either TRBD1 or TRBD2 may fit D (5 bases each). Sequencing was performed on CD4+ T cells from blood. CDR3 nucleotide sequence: TGCGCCAGCAGCTTGGCTGCCGGGGTAGGGGCAGATACGCAGTATTTT. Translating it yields CASSLAAGVGADTQYF. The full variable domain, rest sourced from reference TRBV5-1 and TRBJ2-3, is KAGVTQTPRYLIKTRGQQVTLSCSPISGHRSVSWYQQTPGQGLQFLFEYFSETQRNKGNFPGRFSGRQFSNSRSEMNVSTLELGDSALYLCASSLAAGVGADTQYFGPGTRLTVL.